The entry below describes one T cell receptor beta chain. The antigen is not known. The CDR3 loop spans 14 amino acids. From germline, CDR1 is MNHNS and CDR2 SASEGT. The source of the sample is a study of regulatory T cells. Primers: 52 TRBV forward and 13 TRBJ reverse. Clones were sequenced by immunoSEQ multiplex PCR, and TCRdb holds only the in-frame ones, with some missing. The profile shows about 6,100 clones, around 91% of them singletons. Sorting split CD4+ cells into CD25-high CD127-low Tregs and CD25-low CD127-high conventional T cells. Study-level findings and limits: In CD3G deficiency, regulatory T cells had lower Shannon diversity than autologous conventional CD4+ and control regulatory cells. The two patients with the most severe autoimmunity showed the strongest Treg restriction.

The receptor's source is a person aged 18 to 30 with CD3G deficiency. Sequenced: CD4+ Tregs sorted from blood. This chain joins TRBV6-1 and TRBJ2-5; D uncertain. The DNA end lines up better with TRBJ2-7; the J call may be wrong. The CDR3, as DNA: TGTGCCAGCAGTGACCCCAGGAGCTCCTACGAGCAGTACTTC. Translation: CASSDPRSSYEQYF.